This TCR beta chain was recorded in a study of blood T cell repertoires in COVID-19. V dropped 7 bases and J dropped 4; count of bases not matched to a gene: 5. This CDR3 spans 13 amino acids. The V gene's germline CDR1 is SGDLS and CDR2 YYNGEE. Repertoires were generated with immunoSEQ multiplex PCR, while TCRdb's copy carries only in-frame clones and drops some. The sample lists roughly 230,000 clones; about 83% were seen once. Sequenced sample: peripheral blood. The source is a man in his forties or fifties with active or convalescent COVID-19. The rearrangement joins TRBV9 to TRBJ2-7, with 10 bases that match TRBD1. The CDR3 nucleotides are TGTGCCAGCGGAGGACAGGGGGTATACGAGCAGTACTTC. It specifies CASGGQGVYEQYF.